This T cell receptor (beta chain) emerged from a study of beta chain features in type 1 diabetes. Across the study: Similarity in age, gender and cell yields was seen between patients and healthy donors. Sorted cells from all samples, numbering 107,917,701, were examined.

This clone was counted between two and nine times. The antigen is undetermined. The same CDR3 can be traced to other DNA sequences in this sample. General study results and limits: Across all four CD4+ subsets, people with type 1 diabetes showed modestly shorter TCRB CDR3s. Insertion counts at VDJ junctions were lower in type 1 diabetes patients, who also showed more deletions there. For patients, the naive, central memory and Treg TCRB repertoires appeared more alike than for healthy donors.

Trimming stripped 6 bases from V and 8 bases from J, with 11 bases between. Germline CDR1 reads SQVTM; CDR2 reads ANQGSEA. CDR3 length equals 11 residues. The whole isolated RNA underwent reverse transcription, so sequencing captured expressed TCRB transcripts. Here immunoSEQ multiplex PCR was the method, and the copy in TCRdb shows in-frame clones only, minus some. The data show a few hundred thousand clones, over 8.5% seen once. Sequencing used central memory CD4+ T cells from blood. This chain links TRBV29-1 with TRBJ2-1; weak D call: TRBD1 (6 bases). This TCR was recovered from a man aged 25-40 years with type 1 diabetes. CDR3 residues: CSVGSGDEQFF. CDR3 sequence (DNA): TGCAGCGTGGGGTCAGGGGATGAGCAGTTCTTC.